The 25 T cell receptor beta chains in this list originate from one sample, sequenced in a study of shared clonotypes between healthy human individuals. Produced via immunoSEQ multiplex PCR; TCRdb's table is partial and in-frame only. Here the sample spans about 380,000 clones, roughly 96% being singletons. Sequenced input: memory CD8+ T cells sorted from blood. Subset: CD45RO+ cells pooled with CCR7-negative TemRA cells. The source is a man between 25 and 39 years old in good health.

This sequence joins TRBV7-6 and TRBJ1-3; the D is unclear. V lost 0 bases, J lost 0 bases, and 6 bases lay in between. The CDR3 totals 15 residues. Germline V gives CDR1 SGHVS, CDR2 FNYEAQ. DNA for the CDR3: TGTGCCAGCAGCTTAGCAGGGCTCTCTGGAAACACCATATATTTT. Amino acid sequence: CASSLAGLSGNTIYF.

The chain joins TRBV5-1 to TRBJ2-1; either TRBD1 or TRBD2 may fit D (5 bases each). The CDR3 is 14 residues long. Germline V gene sequence: CDR1 SGHRS, CDR2 YFSETQ. Trimming shortened V by 3 bases and J by 3 bases, and 10 bases separated the two germline ends. CDR3 sequence (DNA): TGCGCCAGCAGCTGGGACGGTAACTACAATGAGCAGTTCTTC. Residues: CASSWDGNYNEQFF.

The rearrangement uses TRBV11-3 and TRBJ2-4; D tentatively fits TRBD1 or TRBD2 (5 bases each). Deletions cut 5 bases from V and 0 bases from J, with 14 bases between. The CDR3 extends over 16 amino acids. Germline CDR1 reads SGHNT; CDR2 reads YENEEA. CDR3 DNA sequence: TGTGCCAGCAGCCCCGGGACGGCACTAGCCAAAAACATTCAGTACTTC. Protein: CASSPGTALAKNIQYF.

The rearrangement links TRBV9 to TRBJ2-7; the match to TRBD2 covers 11 bases. Germline-derived CDR1 and CDR2 are SGDLS and YYNGEE. J gave up 2 bases and V 0 bases, and 4 bases lay outside the gene matches. CDR3 length: 16 residues. In nucleotides, the CDR3 is TGTGCCAGCAGCGTAGGCGCTAGCGGGAGGCCCTACGAGCAGTACTTC. This encodes CASSVGASGRPYEQYF.

V is TRBV7-9 and J is TRBJ2-1, with 9 positions matching TRBD1. The CDR3 consists of 15 residues. With 4 bases clipped from V and 4 bases from J, the junction kept 5 bases outside the gene matches. The germline CDR1 and CDR2 sequences are SEHNR and FQNEAQ (reference sequence). This CDR3 reads CASSSGTGIYNEQFF. The CDR3 region has the DNA TGTGCCAGCAGCTCGGGGACAGGGATATACAATGAGCAGTTCTTC.

J is TRBJ1-1 and V is TRBV5-1; D is undetermined. V lost 5 bases to trimming and J lost 0 bases, with 5 bases between them. From germline, CDR1 is SGHRS and CDR2 YFSETQ. CDR3 length: 12 amino acids. The CDR3 sequence is CASRALNTEAFF. As DNA, the CDR3 is TGCGCCAGCAGGGCCCTGAACACTGAAGCTTTCTTT.

This sequence joins TRBV7-2 and TRBJ2-6; D remains unclear. The V and J ends lost 3 bases and 2 bases respectively, with 5 bases between them. The length of the CDR3 is 14 residues. Germline values: CDR1 SGHTA, CDR2 FQGNSA. CDR3 protein: CASSFVTGANVLTF. In DNA, the CDR3 is TGTGCCAGCAGCTTCGTGACTGGGGCCAACGTCCTGACTTTC.

The chain carries TRBV30 and TRBJ2-7, with 12 positions matching TRBD2. The CDR3 runs 13 residues. Germline V gene sequence: CDR1 GTSNPN, CDR2 SVGIG (reference sequence). Losses at the gene ends were 4 bases for V and 6 bases for J; bases not matched to a gene: 4. The CDR3 protein is CAWTGTSGLEQYF. CDR3 sequence (DNA): TGTGCCTGGACCGGGACTAGCGGGCTCGAGCAGTACTTC.

This chain joins TRBV7-6 and TRBJ2-7; tentative D call: TRBD2 (6 bases). Germline V gene sequence: CDR1 SGHVS, CDR2 FNYEAQ. This CDR3 has 15 amino acids. V lost 1 base, J lost 3 bases, and 13 bases lay in between. The CDR3 coding sequence is TGTGCCAGCAGCTTAGGGGGGGAGAGAATCTACGAGCAGTACTTC. It codes for CASSLGGERIYEQYF. Full variable domain (rest looked up from reference TRBV7-6 and TRBJ2-7): GAGVSQSPRYKVTKRGQDVALRCDPISGHVSLYWYRQALGQGPEFLTYFNYEAQQDKSGLPNDRFSAERPEGSISTLTIQRTEQRDSAMYRCASSLGGERIYEQYFGPGTRLTVT.

J is TRBJ1-3 and V is TRBV6-1; the D gene is possibly TRBD1 (5 bases). Trimming removed 2 bases from V and 4 bases from J, with 12 bases in between. The CDR3 spans 15 residues. Germline V gene sequence: CDR1 MNHNS, CDR2 SASEGT. CDR3 residues: CASSESGWTGNTIYF. The CDR3 nucleotides read TGTGCCAGCAGTGAAAGTGGATGGACAGGAAACACCATATATTTT.

DNA for the CDR3: TGCAGCGCTGGGTCCAACTATGGCTACACCTTC. It encodes CSAGSNYGYTF. This chain uses TRBV29-1 with TRBJ1-2; D unclear. The CDR3 is 11 residues long. Germline V CDR1 and CDR2: SQVTM, ANQGSEA. Deletions cut 7 bases from V and 2 bases from J, with 8 bases between.

A word on this clone: This CDR3 is also generated by other DNA sequences in the sample. The genes are TRBV5-1 and TRBJ2-3; D gene ambiguous. Trimming removed 0 bases at V and 1 base at J, with 6 bases between. Per germline, CDR1 SGHRS and CDR2 YFSETQ. This CDR3 has 14 amino acids. CDR3 in DNA: TGCGCCAGCAGCTTGGGGGCGGGCACAGATACGCAGTATTTT. Protein product: CASSLGAGTDTQYF.

This chain joins TRBV9 and TRBJ2-3; no firm D call. Germline CDR1 and CDR2: SGDLS and YYNGEE. This CDR3 spans 16 amino acids. The V gene lost 0 bases and the J gene lost 4 bases, with 15 bases spanning the gap. CDR3 in amino acids: CASSVDAGRMSDTQYF. The CDR3 DNA follows: TGTGCCAGCAGCGTAGATGCAGGTCGAATGTCAGATACGCAGTATTTT.

The genes are TRBV30 and TRBJ2-1; D unclear. Germline V lookup: CDR1 GTSNPN, CDR2 SVGIG (reference sequence). The CDR3 contains 12 residues. V lost 3 bases to trimming and J lost 1 base, with 4 bases between them. The CDR3 is CAWRSSYNEQFF. In nucleotides, the CDR3 is TGTGCCTGGAGATCATCCTACAATGAGCAGTTCTTC. The full variable domain, rest sourced from reference TRBV30 and TRBJ2-1, is SQTIHQWPATLVQPVGSPLSLECTVEGTSNPNLYWYRQAAGRGLQLLFYSVGIGQISSEVPQNLSASRPQDRQFILSSKKLLLSDSGFYLCAWRSSYNEQFFGPGTRLTVL.

The gene calls are TRBV5-1 and TRBJ2-7, with D perhaps given as TRBD1 or TRBD2 (5 bases each). Germline V lookup: CDR1 SGHRS, CDR2 YFSETQ. This CDR3 is 13 amino acids long. Trimming left V 3 bases short and J 5 bases short, with 12 bases between. DNA for the CDR3: TGCGCCAGCAGCTCCGGGGCATCGCACGAGCAGTACTTC. Protein product: CASSSGASHEQYF.

The chain combines TRBV28 with TRBJ2-7, with a weak D call TRBD2 (6 bases). Germline CDR1 reads MDHEN; CDR2 reads SYDVKM. CDR3 size: 15 residues. The ends were cut back, 5 bases at V and 4 bases at J, with 18 bases in the middle. The CDR3 region is CASSPGLARGYEQYF. CDR3 nucleotide sequence: TGTGCCAGCAGTCCGGGACTCGCGAGGGGTTACGAGCAGTACTTC.

The J gene is TRBJ1-2, the V gene TRBV10-1; 8 nucleotides agree with TRBD1. V trimming: 6 bases; J trimming: 8 bases; junction bases outside the gene matches: 5. The CDR3 is 12 amino acids. Germline lookup yields CDR1 WNHNN and CDR2 SYGVQD (reference sequence). CDR3 DNA sequence: TGCGCCAGCAGGACGACAGGGGAGGGCTACACCTTC. Translating it yields CASRTTGEGYTF.

Remarks on this clone: The sample holds other DNA sequences that translate to the same CDR3. The chain employs TRBV6-5 and TRBJ2-3; no clear D. V lost 2 bases to trimming and J lost 1 base, with 4 bases between them. Germline V gene lookup returns CDR1 MNHEY and CDR2 SVGAGI. The CDR3 loop spans 13 amino acids. For the CDR3, the DNA is TGTGCCAGCAGTTACGGGGGCACAGATACGCAGTATTTT. Translating it yields CASSYGGTDTQYF.

The CDR3 reads CASSLKGLAYSYEQYF. As DNA, the CDR3 is TGTGCCAGCAGCTTGAAGGGACTAGCGTACTCCTACGAGCAGTACTTC. The chain links TRBV5-6 to TRBJ2-7, with TRBD2 identical over 10 bases. This CDR3 is 16 amino acids long. V was clipped by 1 base and J by 0 bases; unmatched bases: 4. CDR1 is SGHDT and CDR2 is YYEEEE in the germline V gene.

The chain uses TRBV27 and TRBJ2-2; 10 nucleotides match TRBD2. The CDR3 sequence is 15 residues long. Germline V gives CDR1 MNHEY, CDR2 SMNVEV (reference sequence). Trimming took 5 bases from V and 5 from J; bases not matched to a gene: 5. DNA for the CDR3: TGTGCCAGCAGTAAGACTAGCGGGTTTACCGGGGAGCTGTTTTTT. Amino acids: CASSKTSGFTGELFF.

This chain connects TRBV6-5 to TRBJ2-1; TRBD2 agrees at 8 bases. This CDR3 is 14 amino acids long. Losses at the gene ends were 5 bases for V and 4 bases for J; bases not matched to a gene: 4. From germline, CDR1 is MNHEY and CDR2 SVGAGI. The CDR3 reads CASSPGLEYNEQFF. The DNA of the CDR3 is TGTGCCAGCAGTCCGGGACTAGAGTACAATGAGCAGTTCTTC.

The V call is TRBV28, the J call TRBJ2-1, with 7 bases identical to TRBD1. Losses at the gene ends were 3 bases for V and 6 bases for J; bases not matched to a gene: 8. Germline values: CDR1 MDHEN, CDR2 SYDVKM. This CDR3 contains 15 residues. The CDR3 region has the DNA TGTGCCAGCAGTTTTGCCTCGTCAGGGGGCAATGAGCAGTTCTTC. This sequence encodes CASSFASSGGNEQFF.

This clone has just a few counts. The chain links TRBV2 to TRBJ1-2, with 9 bases that match TRBD1. The CDR3 loop spans 13 amino acids. The J segment lost 6 bases and the V segment lost 7 bases, leaving 6 bases of the junction unmatched. In germline, CDR1 is SNHLY, CDR2 FYNNEI. The CDR3 DNA sequence: TGTGCCAGCATCGGGACAGGGAGCCATGGCTACACCTTC. This translates into CASIGTGSHGYTF.

The gene calls are TRBV4-2 and TRBJ2-7; 10 bases match TRBD2. Germline CDR1 and CDR2: LGHNA and YNFKEQ. The CDR3 totals 15 residues. V lost 4 bases to trimming and J lost 3 bases; unmatched junction nucleotides: 6. CDR3 nucleotide sequence: TGTGCCAGCAGCCCGCAACTAGCGGGGATCTACGAGCAGTACTTC. This encodes CASSPQLAGIYEQYF.

This chain joins TRBV5-1 and TRBJ1-5, with a tentative D call TRBD1 (6 bases). CDR1 SGHRS and CDR2 YFSETQ come from the germline V gene. V lost 0 bases to trimming and J lost 4 bases, with 11 bases between them. CDR3 size: 15 residues. DNA for the CDR3: TGCGCCAGCAGCTTGGCAGGGGACCGAAATCAGCCCCAGCATTTT. Translated: CASSLAGDRNQPQHF.